This entry lists 29 T cell receptor beta chains sequenced from one sample in a study of control samples from healthy donors and cancer patients. The protocol was immunoSEQ multiplex PCR, while the TCRdb copy is restricted to in-frame clones and leaves out a portion. The table lists 25,000 to 35,000 clones, around nine tenths of them singletons. Sequenced sample: PBMCs. The source of these receptors is a woman aged 40 to 50 with lung cancer.

The chain joins TRBV7-9 to TRBJ2-7, with D maybe TRBD2 (5 bases). V lost 5 bases and J 0 bases, leaving 14 bases between the germline ends. Germline V gene lookup returns CDR1 SEHNR and CDR2 FQNEAQ (reference sequence). This CDR3 has 15 residues. The CDR3 region is CASSSGPGGSYEQYF. CDR3 sequence (DNA): TGTGCCAGCAGCAGCGGCCCGGGTGGCTCCTACGAGCAGTACTTC. Full variable domain (outside the CDR3, taken from reference TRBV7-9 and TRBJ2-7): DTGVSQNPRHKITKRGQNVTFRCDPISEHNRLYWYRQTLGQGPEFLTYFQNEAQLEKSRLLSDRFSAERPKGSFSTLEIQRTEQGDSAMYLCASSSGPGGSYEQYFGPGTRLTVT.

The chain has TRBV9 and TRBJ1-3; 8 positions match TRBD1. J was trimmed by 2 bases and V by 4 bases; bases with no gene match: 5. Germline V gene lookup returns CDR1 SGDLS and CDR2 YYNGEE. CDR3 length equals 15 residues. This CDR3 reads CASSPQQGAGNTIYF. CDR3 nucleotide sequence: TGTGCCAGCAGCCCACAACAGGGGGCTGGAAACACCATATATTTT.

V is TRBV10-3 and J is TRBJ2-2; tentatively, D is TRBD1 (5 bases). Germline V CDR1 and CDR2: ENHRY, SYGVKD. V was trimmed by 6 bases and J by 0 bases, leaving 11 bases between them. This CDR3 region has 15 residues. The DNA for the CDR3 is TGTGCCATCAGGGGCGAGACAGCGAACACCGGGGAGCTGTTTTTT. Its protein product is CAIRGETANTGELFF.

In its sample, this clone is medium-sized (0.01 to 0.1%). The chain employs TRBV21-1 and TRBJ1-6; TRBD1 reflects the table's D call only, with no check against the DNA. TRBV21-1 is a known pseudogene. This CDR3 comprises 14 residues. The CDR3 region has the DNA TGTGCCAGCAGCACGACAGGGAATAATTCACCCCTCCACTTT. Its protein is CASSTTGNNSPLHF.

A single count supports this clone. The chain has TRBV5-1 and TRBJ1-2, with 10 bases matching TRBD1. This CDR3 comprises 16 residues. Germline CDR1 SGHRS, CDR2 YFSETQ. V lost 6 bases to trimming and J lost 0 bases; unmatched junction nucleotides: 8. The CDR3: CASTSTGQGANYGYTF. For the CDR3, the DNA is TGCGCCAGCACCTCGACAGGACAGGGGGCTAACTATGGCTACACCTTC.

V usage is TRBV28 and J usage is TRBJ1-1; 11 bases map to TRBD1. CDR3 length: 15 amino acids. Germline CDR1 is MDHEN and CDR2 is SYDVKM. Unmatched junction bases numbered 3, after V lost 5 bases and J lost 1 base. The CDR3 nucleotides are TGTGCCAGCAGTGGACAGGGGGCAGGGAACACTGAAGCTTTCTTT. Translation: CASSGQGAGNTEAFF. The whole variable domain, remainder taken from reference TRBV28 and TRBJ1-1, is DVKVTQSSRYLVKRTGEKVFLECVQDMDHENMFWYRQDPGLGLRLIYFSYDVKMKEKGDIPEGYSVSREKKERFSLILESASTNQTSMYLCASSGQGAGNTEAFFGQGTRLTVV.

The rearrangement uses TRBV5-1 and TRBJ2-5; TRBD2 agrees at 12 bases. The CDR3 spans 16 residues. V shed 4 bases, J shed 4 bases, and the junction held 8 bases outside the gene matches. The germline gives CDR1 SGHRS, CDR2 YFSETQ. CDR3 bases: TGCGCCAGCAGCGCCGGACTAGCGGGGAAGGGAGAGACCCAGTACTTC. This gives the protein CASSAGLAGKGETQYF.

The chain recombines TRBV19 with TRBJ1-2, with TRBD1 matching over 8 bases. J was trimmed by 8 bases and V by 6 bases; bases with no gene match: 5. The CDR3 length is 12 residues. CDR1 is LNHDA, CDR2 SQIVND, per germline (reference sequence). CDR3 amino acids: CASSDRGRGYTF. The CDR3, as DNA: TGTGCCAGTAGCGACAGGGGCCGGGGCTACACCTTC.

V and J are TRBV11-2 and TRBJ1-2; possible D gene TRBD1, 6 bases. The CDR3 is 12 residues long. Deletions cut 1 base from V and 8 bases from J, with 8 bases between. Germline V lookup: CDR1 SGHAT, CDR2 FQNNGV. The CDR3 bases are TGTGCCAGCAGCTTAGGGGGGCGCGGCTACACCTTC. Translating gives CASSLGGRGYTF.

The rearrangement links TRBV19 to TRBJ1-4; D remains unclear. Trimming removed 5 bases at V and 0 bases at J, with 10 bases between. Per the germline V gene, CDR1 is LNHDA and CDR2 is SQIVND (reference sequence). There are 15 residues in the CDR3. Here the CDR3 reads CASSPFIATNEKLFF. CDR3 DNA sequence: TGTGCCAGTAGTCCGTTCATTGCAACTAATGAAAAACTGTTTTTT.

This clone showed up just a few times. The CDR3 nucleotides read TGTGCCAGCAGTTCCTCGGGGGAAAAACTGTTTTTT. The encoded protein is CASSSSGEKLFF. The chain links TRBV6-5 to TRBJ1-4; no clear D gene. V shed 4 bases and J shed 8 bases, with 8 bases lying between them. The CDR3 runs 12 residues. Germline CDR1 and CDR2: MNHEY and SVGAGI.

The chain combines TRBV19 with TRBJ1-6; D uncertain. The CDR3 is made up of 13 amino acids. Trimming left V 5 bases short and J 7 bases short, with 9 bases between. CDR1 and CDR2 (germline): LNHDA, SQIVND (reference sequence). CDR3: CASSGRENSPLHF. The DNA of the CDR3 is TGTGCCAGTAGTGGGAGGGAAAATTCACCCCTCCACTTT.

The V gene is TRBV28, the J gene TRBJ1-3; possibly TRBD1 for D (6 bases). Trimming stripped 7 bases from V and 4 bases from J, with 17 bases between. CDR3 size: 15 residues. CDR1 MDHEN and CDR2 SYDVKM come from the germline V gene. CDR3 DNA: TGTGCCAGCACCGTGGCGGGGGCGCAGGGAAACACCATATATTTT. Protein product: CASTVAGAQGNTIYF.

The gene calls are TRBV30 and TRBJ1-1, with a weak D call TRBD1 (5 bases). Germline-derived CDR1 and CDR2 are GTSNPN and SVGIG (reference sequence). The CDR3 has 12 residues. Trimming stripped 4 bases from V and 6 bases from J, with 12 bases between. CDR3 DNA: TGTGCCTGGACCCTAGGGGTTGCTGAAGCTTTCTTT. Translating gives CAWTLGVAEAFF.

For the CDR3, the DNA is TGTGCCAGCAGCTCCCCACAGGGGATGAATTCACCCCTCCACTTT. This encodes CASSSPQGMNSPLHF. V usage is TRBV28 and J usage is TRBJ1-6; 7 bases are shared with TRBD1. V was pared by 6 bases and J by 7 bases, with 9 bases of the junction left unmatched. This CDR3 is 15 amino acids long. CDR1 and CDR2 (germline): MDHEN, SYDVKM.

As regards this clone: A read error may account for a junction end that differs from germline. CDR3 sequence: CASSLAQALHF. The CDR3 DNA is TGTGCCAGCAGCTTGGCGCAGGCCCTTCACTTC. V is TRBV5-6 and J is TRBJ1-2; the D is unclear. The CDR3 has 11 residues. Germline V gene data show CDR1 as SGHDT and CDR2 as YYEEEE.

Only one count was recorded for this clone. The V call is TRBV24-1, the J call TRBJ1-1; D may be TRBD1 (5 bases). This CDR3 comprises 15 residues. V was trimmed by 7 bases and J by 3 bases, leaving 17 bases between them. Germline values: CDR1 KGHDR, CDR2 SFDVKD. The CDR3 sequence: CATRPGSRGDTEAFF. The CDR3 DNA follows: TGTGCCACCAGACCAGGGAGTAGGGGCGACACTGAAGCTTTCTTT.

The V gene is TRBV7-9, the J gene TRBJ2-3, with D hard to call. The CDR3 loop spans 14 amino acids. Germline V gene lookup returns CDR1 SEHNR and CDR2 FQNEAQ (reference sequence). V lost 2 bases and J 0 bases, leaving 6 bases between the germline ends. This CDR3 is CASSLTRSTDTQYF. The DNA for the CDR3 is TGTGCCAGCAGCTTAACACGTAGCACAGATACGCAGTATTTT. Together with reference TRBV7-9 and TRBJ2-3, the CDR3 gives the full variable domain: DTGVSQNPRHKITKRGQNVTFRCDPISEHNRLYWYRQTLGQGPEFLTYFQNEAQLEKSRLLSDRFSAERPKGSFSTLEIQRTEQGDSAMYLCASSLTRSTDTQYFGPGTRLTVL.

This chain joins TRBV5-1 and TRBJ1-2, with D perhaps matching TRBD1 (5 bases). Germline V gene sequence: CDR1 SGHRS, CDR2 YFSETQ. This CDR3 contains 17 residues. Trimming stripped 0 bases from V and 2 bases from J, with 17 bases between. In DNA form, the CDR3 reads TGCGCCAGCAGCTTGGAAGGTCAGGGATTATCGAACTATGGCTACACCTTC. Its translation: CASSLEGQGLSNYGYTF.

The chain combines TRBV5-4 with TRBJ2-3; no definite D call. The germline V and J ends were trimmed by 2 bases and 2 bases, with 9 bases remaining between them. Germline values: CDR1 SGHNT, CDR2 YYREEE (reference sequence). The CDR3 length is 14 residues. The CDR3 loop is CASSFRRFTDTQYF. The CDR3, as DNA: TGTGCCAGCAGCTTTCGGAGATTCACAGATACGCAGTATTTT.

V usage is TRBV11-2 and J usage is TRBJ2-3; 11 bases map to TRBD2. Germline CDR1 is SGHAT and CDR2 is FQNNGV. The CDR3 has 15 residues. The V segment lost 5 bases and the J segment 3 bases; nucleotides outside the gene matches: 4. The CDR3 DNA reads TGTGCCAGCAGCACGACTAGCGGGGTGACAGATACGCAGTATTTT. Protein: CASSTTSGVTDTQYF.

The V gene is TRBV28, the J gene TRBJ1-5, with D unresolved. Germline V gives CDR1 MDHEN, CDR2 SYDVKM. The CDR3 consists of 13 residues. V was shortened by 6 bases and J by 0 bases, with 6 bases between the two germline ends. CDR3 sequence reads: CASSRNSNQPQHF. In DNA form, the CDR3 reads TGTGCCAGCAGCAGAAATAGCAATCAGCCCCAGCATTTT. Using reference TRBV28 and TRBJ1-5 for the parts outside the CDR3, the full variable domain is DVKVTQSSRYLVKRTGEKVFLECVQDMDHENMFWYRQDPGLGLRLIYFSYDVKMKEKGDIPEGYSVSREKKERFSLILESASTNQTSMYLCASSRNSNQPQHFGDGTRLSIL.

The chain has TRBV6-5 and TRBJ2-5, with 7 nucleotides matching TRBD1. Per germline, CDR1 MNHEY and CDR2 SVGAGI. The CDR3 is 15 residues long. V gave up 5 bases and J gave up 4 bases; unmatched junction bases: 10. The CDR3: CASSPPGGSRETQYF. CDR3 nucleotides: TGTGCCAGCAGTCCTCCAGGGGGATCCAGAGAGACCCAGTACTTC.

The V call is TRBV7-9, the J call TRBJ2-5, with 10 bases aligning to TRBD2. The trim removed 5 bases at V and 5 bases at J, leaving 8 bases unmatched. The V gene's germline CDR1 is SEHNR and CDR2 FQNEAQ (reference sequence). There are 15 residues in the CDR3. The CDR3 loop is CASSQRAGGPETQYF. CDR3 sequence (DNA): TGTGCCAGCAGCCAGCGAGCGGGGGGGCCGGAGACCCAGTACTTC.

The rearrangement joins TRBV4-1 to TRBJ1-5; unclear D gene. Trimming took 1 base from V and 3 from J, leaving 10 bases between them. This CDR3 contains 15 residues. Germline-derived CDR1 and CDR2 are MGHRA and YSYEKL. CDR3: CASSQAGLFNQPQHF. The CDR3 DNA reads TGCGCCAGCAGCCAAGCCGGTTTATTCAATCAGCCCCAGCATTTT.

This clone was recorded a few times. V usage is TRBV7-8 and J usage is TRBJ2-3; D is uncertain. Trimming pared 5 bases from V and 1 base from J, leaving 7 bases between. The CDR3 has 13 amino acids. CDR1 is SGHVS, CDR2 FQNEAQ, per germline. This chain's CDR3 is CASSEQRTDTQYF. The CDR3 DNA reads as TGTGCCAGCAGCGAGCAACGCACAGATACGCAGTATTTT.

CDR3 region: CASSLRGAGSPLHF. Here the CDR3 DNA reads TGTGCCAGCAGCTTGAGGGGGGCTGGTTCACCCCTCCACTTT. The V call is TRBV5-4, the J call TRBJ1-6; a weak D match, TRBD1 (6 bases). Germline V gene lookup returns CDR1 SGHNT and CDR2 YYREEE (reference sequence). V dropped 1 base and J dropped 9 bases, with 11 bases sitting between them. This CDR3 contains 14 residues.

This rearrangement joins TRBV20-1 to TRBJ2-7, with no clear D. There are 11 residues in the CDR3. Germline V gene data show CDR1 as DFQATT and CDR2 as SNEGSKA (reference sequence). V lost 3 bases and J 3 bases, leaving 6 bases between the germline ends. The CDR3 loop reads CSASRSYEQYF. The CDR3 nucleotides are TGCAGTGCTAGCCGTAGCTACGAGCAGTACTTC.

The chain has TRBV7-9 and TRBJ1-2; D unresolved. The CDR3 has 17 amino acids. CDR1 is SEHNR, CDR2 FQNEAQ, per germline (reference sequence). V was trimmed by 4 bases and J by 4 bases, leaving 22 bases between them. The CDR3 DNA follows: TGTGCCAGCAGCTCACAGAAGGTGGCCAGAGACGTCTATGGCTACACCTTC. Translated: CASSSQKVARDVYGYTF.